This T cell receptor beta chain was found in a study of cytomegalovirus exposure and HLA in healthy donors. There are 10 residues in the CDR3. J was trimmed by 7 bases and V by 7 bases; bases with no gene match: 1. Per germline, CDR1 GTSNPN and CDR2 SVGIG (reference sequence). PCR involved 60 Vbeta and 13 Jbeta primers. Libraries were prepared by immunoSEQ multiplex PCR; TCRdb keeps only in-frame clonotypes and omits some of them. Altogether 100,000 to 150,000 clones are present, roughly 80% being singletons, with the ten largest covering around 3%. The sequence was obtained from a woman between 35 and 50 years old in good health and CMV-seropositive. Sample: PBMCs. The rearrangement links TRBV30 to TRBJ2-1, with 7 bases fitting TRBD2. The chain's CDR3 is CAFSGNEQFF. CDR3 bases: TGTGCCTTTAGCGGGAATGAGCAGTTCTTC. The variable domain in full, completed from reference TRBV30 and TRBJ2-1, reads SQTIHQWPATLVQPVGSPLSLECTVEGTSNPNLYWYRQAAGRGLQLLFYSVGIGQISSEVPQNLSASRPQDRQFILSSKKLLLSDSGFYLCAFSGNEQFFGPGTRLTVL.